The clone carrying this TCR beta chain has just a few counts. Trimming took off 0 bases at V and 0 bases at J, with 13 bases between the two ends. The CDR3 covers 16 residues. CDR1 is SGHRS, CDR2 YFSETQ, per germline. Generated by immunoSEQ multiplex PCR, the TCRdb table keeps only in-frame clones and is missing some. This table has fewer than 70,000 clones, 70% to 85% appearing once. This specimen belongs to a study of OX40 agonist ivuxolimab in advanced cancers. The rearrangement uses TRBV5-1 and TRBJ2-7; D is undetermined. This sequence originates from an adult with an advanced solid tumor such as melanoma, head and neck, liver or kidney cancer. Specimen: CD4+ or CD8+ T cells sorted from blood, collected in a trial of the OX40 agonist ivuxolimab. This CDR3 is CASSLDPEKSSYEQYF. The CDR3 region has the DNA TGCGCCAGCAGCTTGGATCCGGAGAAGAGCTCCTACGAGCAGTACTTC.